The 9 T cell receptor beta chains listed next were all sequenced from one sample in a study of CD8 T cells in ankylosing spondylitis. Study results and caveats: Typical of ankylosing spondylitis blood, it appeared, was a TCR beta motif of eight highly homologous variants.

Their antigens remain unidentified. TCRdb itself ran the 5' RACE reads through MiXCR, one entry per CDR3 protein. Of approximately 440,000 distinct CDR3 sequences in the sample, 17% are singletons; the top ten hold approximately 0.97%. The sequenced material came from blood, either unsorted or a sorted T cell fraction (not recorded which). These receptor sequences come from a male donor with ankylosing spondylitis.

This chain connects TRBV20-1 to TRBJ1-6, with TRBD1 matching 8 bases. With 2 bases clipped from V and 5 bases from J, the junction kept 5 bases outside the gene matches. Per germline, CDR1 DFQATT and CDR2 SNEGSKA (reference sequence). This CDR3 region has 15 residues. The CDR3 DNA sequence: TGCAGTGCTAGAAAGACAGGGGACAATAATTCACCCCTCCACTTT. Its protein is CSARKTGDNNSPLHF.

This clonotype was observed a few times. The chain carries TRBV6-6 and TRBJ1-1; no firm D call. The CDR3 is made up of 12 amino acids. The V gene lost 7 bases and the J gene lost 1 base, with 7 bases spanning the gap. Germline CDR1 MNHNY, CDR2 SVGAGI (reference sequence). The CDR3 DNA reads as TGTGCCAGCAAACAGACGAACACTGAAGCTTTCTTT. Translated, it gives CASKQTNTEAFF.

This chain joins TRBV6-1 and TRBJ2-3; TRBD2 might be the D (6 bases). Per the germline V gene, CDR1 is MNHNS and CDR2 is SASEGT. This CDR3 comprises 13 residues. Trimming took 8 bases from V and 2 from J, leaving 11 bases between them. Written as DNA, the CDR3 is TGTGCCAGCGGGCGGGATTACACAGATACGCAGTATTTT. Translated: CASGRDYTDTQYF.

This chain connects TRBV28 to TRBJ2-1, with D possibly being TRBD1 (7 bases). Germline V gene data show CDR1 as MDHEN and CDR2 as SYDVKM. With 4 bases removed from V and 6 bases from J, the gap between germline ends came to 16 bases. The length of the CDR3 is 15 residues. The CDR3 nucleotides are TGTGCCAGCAGTTCACCCAGGGGGGACGGCAATGAGCAGTTCTTC. It yields the protein CASSSPRGDGNEQFF.

This clonotype has just a few counts. This sequence joins TRBV6-1 and TRBJ2-7, with D tentatively TRBD1 (7 bases). The germline V gene encodes CDR1 MNHNS and CDR2 SASEGT. Trimming shortened V by 6 bases and J by 3 bases, and 21 bases separated the two germline ends. This CDR3 has 16 residues. CDR3 sequence: CASRPPGAGQRYEQYF. The CDR3 nucleotides read TGTGCCAGCAGACCCCCGGGGGCGGGACAGCGCTACGAGCAGTACTTC.

This clonotype was detected only a few times. The rearrangement uses TRBV20-1 and TRBJ2-3, with 10 nucleotides matching TRBD1. This CDR3 is built from 15 residues. V lost 3 bases and J lost 3; bases outside the gene matches: 6. Germline lookup yields CDR1 DFQATT and CDR2 SNEGSKA (reference sequence). The CDR3 loop is CSARASGQGTDTQYF. The CDR3 DNA follows: TGCAGTGCTAGGGCGTCGGGACAGGGGACAGATACGCAGTATTTT.

In the case of this clonotype: The junction shows a germline mismatch at one end, possibly a read error. The V gene is TRBV5-1, the J gene TRBJ2-1; 9 bases line up with TRBD1. Germline values: CDR1 SGHRS, CDR2 YFSETQ. The CDR3 consists of 15 residues. In DNA, the CDR3 is TGCGCCAGCAGCTTAGGGGACAGGGCCGACAATGAGCAGTCCTTC. This encodes CASSLGDRADNEQSF.

The CDR3 nucleotides read TGTGCCAGCAGCCCGCAGGGGGCCCCTTATTCCTACGAGCAGTACTTC. Its translation: CASSPQGAPYSYEQYF. The chain uses TRBV5-6 and TRBJ2-7; TRBD1 aligns across 8 bases. This CDR3 has 16 residues. V gave up 4 bases and J gave up 1 base; unmatched junction bases: 10. Germline V CDR1 and CDR2: SGHDT, YYEEEE.

This clonotype has just a few counts. The rearrangement uses TRBV4-1 and TRBJ1-2; 9 bases map to TRBD1. CDR3 length equals 16 residues. The V segment lost 4 bases and the J segment 2 bases; nucleotides outside the gene matches: 8. Germline CDR1 is MGHRA and CDR2 is YSYEKL. The chain's CDR3 is CASSRSRGTGNYGYTF. DNA of the CDR3: TGCGCCAGCAGCCGCTCCAGGGGGACAGGGAACTATGGCTACACCTTC.